This T cell receptor beta chain comes out of a study of blood T cells in healthy people across ages. Germline lookup yields CDR1 SGDLS and CDR2 YYNGEE. The CDR3 consists of 20 residues. With V trimmed by 0 bases and J by 3 bases, 13 bases remained unmatched. A J-beta primer mix and a sample-barcoded 5' primer were used in a second PCR of roughly 6 to 11 cycles. TCRdb re-called the 5' RACE reads with MiXCR, one entry per CDR3 protein. The data show 900,000 to 950,000 distinct CDR3 sequences, with just under 30% seen just once and 10% held by the top ten. Points from the study as a whole: Versus aged donors, long-lived donors had higher diversity and more naive CD4+ cells.

This clonotype has a handful of counts. Its antigen is unidentified. These data were likewise used in another study, on T cells of mothers and their children. That work adds: Related mother-child pairs shared marginally more repertoire than unrelated pairs, though not significantly.

V is TRBV9 and J is TRBJ2-7; TRBD2 agrees at 15 bases. Sample: blood. The source is a middle-aged woman in good health. The CDR3: CASSVEGIPGLAGGHYEQYF. Written as DNA, the CDR3 is TGTGCCAGCAGCGTAGAGGGGATACCGGGACTAGCGGGAGGTCACTACGAGCAGTACTTC. The variable domain in full, with the rest retrieved from reference TRBV9 and TRBJ2-7, is DSGVTQTPKHLITATGQRVTLRCSPRSGDLSVYWYQQSLDQGLQFLIQYYNGEERAKGNILERFSAQQFPDLHSELNLSSLELGDSALYFCASSVEGIPGLAGGHYEQYFGPGTRLTVT.